This T cell receptor beta chain originates from a study of blood T cell repertoires in COVID-19. Using immunoSEQ multiplex PCR, the repertoire was profiled, and TCRdb retains in-frame clones only, with some absent. The data contain approximately 90,000 clones, 75% to 90% of them singletons. The sequence came from a man aged 80 or over with acute or convalescent COVID-19. The sequenced sample was peripheral blood.

CDR3: CASSRAGADTQYF. The CDR3 region has the DNA TGTGCCAGCAGCCGGGCGGGAGCAGATACGCAGTATTTT. The chain recombines TRBV5-6 with TRBJ2-3; the match to TRBD2 covers 7 bases. CDR1 is SGHDT and CDR2 is YYEEEE in the germline V gene. Trimming at V came to 4 bases and at J to 4 bases, leaving 3 bases not matched to a gene. The CDR3 runs 13 residues.